This TCR beta chain was sequenced in a study of CD8+ T cells in alopecia areata (dated by TCRdb to the late 2010s). Turning to the overall study: The treated patients took part in an open-label pilot trial in which moderate-to-severe alopecia areata was treated with oral tofacitinib at 5 to 10 mg twice daily. Scalp clonality was compared among normal scalp (n=4), patchy alopecia areata scalp (n=8), and alopecia totalis/universalis scalp (n=8). Disease severity in treated patients was measured with the SALT score, which quantifies the percentage of affected scalp surface area. Patients received tofacitinib for 6 to 18 months and were then followed off drug for 6 months to check for delayed response and recurrence. High-throughput TCRbeta sequencing was used to examine T cell clonal expansion in alopecia areata in both the C3H/HeJ mouse model and human patients. On the human side, TCRbeta sequencing was run on scalp tissue and on sorted CD4+ and CD8+ peripheral blood T cells from healthy controls and from alopecia areata patients with either patchy or totalis/universalis disease. Patients on tofacitinib were biopsied at baseline and after 4 and 24 weeks of treatment, and several of the patients also had a later scalp biopsy. Amplification of TCRbeta CDR3 regions was done by immunoSEQ multiplex PCR using 35 Vbeta forward primers and 13 Jbeta reverse primers. RNA was obtained with the PAXgene miRNA kit for fixed scalp, the miRNeasy kit for PBMCs, and the RNeasy kit for mouse skin.

The CDR3 numbers 14 residues from cysteine through phenylalanine. Only the CDR3 region is kept as DNA, spanning 42 bases read in frame from base 1. The germline V and J ends show losses of 5 bases and 2 bases respectively, and no gene match explains 2 bases of the junction. CDR1 and CDR2, looked up from the germline V gene (reference sequence), are LNHDA and SQIVND. The library came from the immunoSEQ multiplex PCR assay. RNA was extracted from all samples and reverse transcribed into cDNA, which served as template for TCR sequencing. First-strand cDNA was synthesized using SuperScript III with a 2:1 mix of oligo-dT and random hexamers. A synthetic immune receptor repertoire was used to gauge amplification bias, and whatever bias remained was removed computationally. Per the authors' processing: Raw reads were preprocessed to remove errors, and CDR3 was defined by IMGT conventions from the conserved cysteine to phenylalanine. Clonality was calculated as 1 minus Shannon entropy normalized by log2 of the number of productive unique TCRs. Whether scalp clones were CD4 or CD8 was inferred by matching scalp TCRbeta sequences against CD4 and CD8 repertoires sorted from blood. Entries here come from immuneACCESS through TCRdb and include only in-frame sequences with V and J called. Some clones fail to appear in such tables; in the studies checked, an unresolved V gene covers under half of the shortfall, and the cause of the remainder is unknown. Clone size and the V and J calls come from that table; the DNA yielded D and trimming. This sample comprises around 100,000 clones, 50% to 60% of them detected only once. The ten largest clones represent around 17% of the sample.

Reading the label with the study, this specimen's treatment or condition is: oral pan-JAK inhibitor, 5-10 mg twice daily. Lesional scalp punch biopsies and peripheral blood were obtained from alopecia areata patients. After PBMCs were isolated by density centrifugation and stained for CD3, CD4 and CD8, a FACSAria was used to sort CD4+ and CD8+ T cells. General study outcomes and caveats: Lesional scalp, especially in alopecia totalis/universalis, showed higher clonality and more expanded CD8+ clones than normal scalp, suggesting antigenic drive. Tofacitinib significantly decreased scalp clonality and the number of expanded CD8+ clones among the top 100 scalp clones. Shared TCR sequences between patients were less evident than in mice, which may be partly attributable to HLA diversity in the patient population. Because the treated cohort was small and had just a single nonresponder, larger studies are needed to establish links between baseline CD8+ expansion and response. Unlike mouse skin, where gammadelta T cells dominate, normal human skin contains resident alphabeta T cells that get sequenced too, which complicates analysis of the scalp TCR repertoire. Many expanded lesional clones were found to persist in scalp and blood during tofacitinib treatment, and relapse after treatment cessation may be partly explained by this persistence.

A word on this clone: It has no known antigen specificity. No much larger clone is present one base from it, and per-base qualities are unavailable.

The material sequenced was CD8+ T cells sorted from blood, taken at roughly week 58, from a patient treated with tofacitinib. The source is a human donor with alopecia areata. The chain employs TRBV19 and TRBJ1-5; TRBD1 agrees with 8 junctional bases. The nucleotides are TGTGCCAGTAGTGCGACAGGGGGCAATCAGCCCCAGCATTTT. Translation gives CASSATGGNQPQHF.